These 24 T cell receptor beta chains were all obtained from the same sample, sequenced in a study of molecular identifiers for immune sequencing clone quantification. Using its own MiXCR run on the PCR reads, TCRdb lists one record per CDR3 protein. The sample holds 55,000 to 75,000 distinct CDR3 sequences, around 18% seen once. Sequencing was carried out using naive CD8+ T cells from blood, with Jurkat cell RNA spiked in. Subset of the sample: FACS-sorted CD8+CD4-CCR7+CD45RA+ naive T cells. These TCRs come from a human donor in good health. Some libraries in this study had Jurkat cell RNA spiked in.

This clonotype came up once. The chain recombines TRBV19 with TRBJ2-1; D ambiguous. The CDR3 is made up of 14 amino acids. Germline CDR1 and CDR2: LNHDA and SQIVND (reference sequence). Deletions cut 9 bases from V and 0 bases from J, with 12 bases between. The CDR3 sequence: CASSGRGSYNEQFF. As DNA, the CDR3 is TGTGCCAGCAGTGGCCGTGGCTCCTACAATGAGCAGTTCTTC.

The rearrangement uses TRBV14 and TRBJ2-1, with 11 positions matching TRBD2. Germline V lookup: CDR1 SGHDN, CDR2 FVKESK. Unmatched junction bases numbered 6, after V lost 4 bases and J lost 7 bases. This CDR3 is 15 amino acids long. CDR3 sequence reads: CASSLLAGALNEQFF. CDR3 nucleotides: TGTGCCAGCAGCCTACTAGCGGGAGCTTTGAATGAGCAGTTCTTC.

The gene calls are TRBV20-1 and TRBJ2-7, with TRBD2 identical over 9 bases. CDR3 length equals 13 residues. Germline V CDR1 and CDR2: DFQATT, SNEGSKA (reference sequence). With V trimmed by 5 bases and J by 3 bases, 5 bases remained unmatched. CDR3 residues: CSARTSDNYEQYF. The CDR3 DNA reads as TGCAGTGCTCGGACTAGCGACAACTACGAGCAGTACTTC.

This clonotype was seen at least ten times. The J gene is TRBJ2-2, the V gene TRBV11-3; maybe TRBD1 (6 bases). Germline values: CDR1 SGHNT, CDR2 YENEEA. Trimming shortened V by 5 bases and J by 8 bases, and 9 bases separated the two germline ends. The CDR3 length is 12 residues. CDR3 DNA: TGTGCCAGCAGCGGAGACAGGGGGGAGCTGTTTTTT. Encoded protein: CASSGDRGELFF.

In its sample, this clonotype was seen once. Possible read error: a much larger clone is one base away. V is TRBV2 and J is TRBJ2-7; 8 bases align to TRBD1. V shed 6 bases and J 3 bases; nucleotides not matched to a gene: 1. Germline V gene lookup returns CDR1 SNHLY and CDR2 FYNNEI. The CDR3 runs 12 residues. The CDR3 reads CASRTGDYEQYF. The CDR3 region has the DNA TGTGCCAGCAGGACAGGGGACTACGAGCAGTACTTC.

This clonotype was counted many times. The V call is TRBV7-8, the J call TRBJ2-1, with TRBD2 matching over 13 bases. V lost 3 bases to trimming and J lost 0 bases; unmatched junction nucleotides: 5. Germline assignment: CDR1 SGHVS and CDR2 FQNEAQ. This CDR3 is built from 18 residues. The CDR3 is CASSFGLAGAISYNEQFF. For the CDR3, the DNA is TGTGCCAGCAGCTTCGGACTAGCGGGAGCGATCTCCTACAATGAGCAGTTCTTC.

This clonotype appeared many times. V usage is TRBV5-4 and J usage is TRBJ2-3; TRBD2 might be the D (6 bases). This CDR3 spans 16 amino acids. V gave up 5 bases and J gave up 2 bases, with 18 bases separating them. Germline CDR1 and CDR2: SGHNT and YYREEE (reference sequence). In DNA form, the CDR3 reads TGTGCCAGCAGGGACCGGGACTCCGGGCCCACAGATACGCAGTATTTT. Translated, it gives CASRDRDSGPTDTQYF.

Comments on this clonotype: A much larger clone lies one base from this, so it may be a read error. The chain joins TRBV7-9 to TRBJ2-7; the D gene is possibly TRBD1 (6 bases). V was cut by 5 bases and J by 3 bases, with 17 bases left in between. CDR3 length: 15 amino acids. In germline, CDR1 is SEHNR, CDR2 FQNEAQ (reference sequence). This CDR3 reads CASSSSETGYYEQYF. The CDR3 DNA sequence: TGTGCCAGCAGCAGCTCCGAGACAGGATACTACGAGCAGTACTTC. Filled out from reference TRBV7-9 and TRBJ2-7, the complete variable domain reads DTGVSQNPRHKITKRGQNVTFRCDPISEHNRLYWYRQTLGQGPEFLTYFQNEAQLEKSRLLSDRFSAERPKGSFSTLEIQRTEQGDSAMYLCASSSSETGYYEQYFGPGTRLTVT.

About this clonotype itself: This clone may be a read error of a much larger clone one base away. In DNA, the CDR3 is TGTGCCAGCAGCTTAGAGGGCGATGAGCGGTTCTTC. Amino acid sequence: CASSLEGDERFF. This chain joins TRBV7-8 and TRBJ2-1; D ambiguous. The V gene's germline CDR1 is SGHVS and CDR2 FQNEAQ. This CDR3 has 12 residues.

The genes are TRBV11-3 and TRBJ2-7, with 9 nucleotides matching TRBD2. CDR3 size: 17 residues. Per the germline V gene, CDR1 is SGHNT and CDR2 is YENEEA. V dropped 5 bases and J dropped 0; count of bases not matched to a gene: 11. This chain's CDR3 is CASSPAPGREGSYEQYF. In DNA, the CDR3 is TGTGCCAGCAGCCCAGCCCCGGGGCGGGAGGGCTCCTACGAGCAGTACTTC.

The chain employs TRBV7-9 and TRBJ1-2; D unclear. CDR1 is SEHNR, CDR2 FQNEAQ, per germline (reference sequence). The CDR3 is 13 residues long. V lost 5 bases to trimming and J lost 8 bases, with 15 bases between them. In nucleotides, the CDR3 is TGTGCCAGCAGCCGGGAGGGTTATTCGGGCTACACCTTC. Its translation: CASSREGYSGYTF.

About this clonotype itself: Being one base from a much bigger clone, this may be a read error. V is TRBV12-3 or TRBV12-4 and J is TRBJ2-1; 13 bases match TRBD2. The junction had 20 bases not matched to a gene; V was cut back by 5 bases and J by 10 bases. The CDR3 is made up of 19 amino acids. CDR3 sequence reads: CASSDTTGTGLAGHYEQFF. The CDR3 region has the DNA TGTGCCAGCAGTGATACGACAGGGACGGGACTAGCGGGACATTACGAGCAGTTCTTC.

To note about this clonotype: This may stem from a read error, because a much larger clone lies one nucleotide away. The CDR3 nucleotides read TGTGCCAGCAGCTTGAGTCTGGCTAGCGGGAGGGCCATAGATACGCAGTATTTT. Residues: CASSLSLASGRAIDTQYF. The J gene is TRBJ2-3, the V gene TRBV13, with 12 nucleotides matching TRBD2. The CDR3 runs 18 residues. V lost 3 bases and J lost 5; bases outside the gene matches: 12. CDR1 is PRHDT and CDR2 is FYEKMQ in the germline V gene (reference sequence).

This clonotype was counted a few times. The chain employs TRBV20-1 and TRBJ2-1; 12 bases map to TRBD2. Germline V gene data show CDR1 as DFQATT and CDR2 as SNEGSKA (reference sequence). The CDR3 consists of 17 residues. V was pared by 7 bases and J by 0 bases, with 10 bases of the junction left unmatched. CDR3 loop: CSVGLAGGESSYNEQFF. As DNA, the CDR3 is TGCAGTGTGGGGCTAGCGGGAGGGGAGAGCTCCTACAATGAGCAGTTCTTC.

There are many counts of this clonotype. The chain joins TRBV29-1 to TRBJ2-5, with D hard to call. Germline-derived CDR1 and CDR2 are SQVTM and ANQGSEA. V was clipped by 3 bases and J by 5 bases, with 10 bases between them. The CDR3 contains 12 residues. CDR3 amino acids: CSVEGATETQYF. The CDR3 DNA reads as TGCAGCGTTGAGGGCGCAACTGAGACCCAGTACTTC.

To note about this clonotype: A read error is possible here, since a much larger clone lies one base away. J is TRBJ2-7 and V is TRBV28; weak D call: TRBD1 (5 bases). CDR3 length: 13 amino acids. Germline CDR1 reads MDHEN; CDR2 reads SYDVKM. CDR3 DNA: TGTGCCAACAGTTTTAGGGGAATCTACGAGCAGTACTTC. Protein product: CANSFRGIYEQYF.

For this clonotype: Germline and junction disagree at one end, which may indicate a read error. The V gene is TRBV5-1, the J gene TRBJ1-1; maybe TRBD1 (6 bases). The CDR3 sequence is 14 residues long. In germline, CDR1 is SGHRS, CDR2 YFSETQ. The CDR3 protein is CASILDPRDTKAFF. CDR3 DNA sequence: TGCGCCAGTATTCTTGACCCCAGGGACACTAAAGCTTTCTTT.

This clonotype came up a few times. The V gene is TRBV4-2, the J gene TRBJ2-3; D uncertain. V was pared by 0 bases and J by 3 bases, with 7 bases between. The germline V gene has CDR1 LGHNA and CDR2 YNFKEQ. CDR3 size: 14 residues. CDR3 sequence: CASSQESLTDTQYF. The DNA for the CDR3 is TGTGCCAGCAGCCAAGAGTCCCTTACAGATACGCAGTATTTT.

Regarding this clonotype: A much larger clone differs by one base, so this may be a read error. The CDR3 protein is CASSLGPAPLEQYF. CDR3 nucleotides: TGTGCCAGCAGCTTAGGACCAGCGCCCTTGGAGCAGTACTTC. The chain recombines TRBV7-9 with TRBJ2-7; D uncertain. This CDR3 spans 14 amino acids. The germline gives CDR1 SEHNR, CDR2 FQNEAQ (reference sequence). The germline V and J ends were trimmed by 1 base and 7 bases, with 14 bases remaining between them. Full variable domain (outside the CDR3, taken from reference TRBV7-9 and TRBJ2-7): DTGVSQNPRHKITKRGQNVTFRCDPISEHNRLYWYRQTLGQGPEFLTYFQNEAQLEKSRLLSDRFSAERPKGSFSTLEIQRTEQGDSAMYLCASSLGPAPLEQYFGPGTRLTVT.

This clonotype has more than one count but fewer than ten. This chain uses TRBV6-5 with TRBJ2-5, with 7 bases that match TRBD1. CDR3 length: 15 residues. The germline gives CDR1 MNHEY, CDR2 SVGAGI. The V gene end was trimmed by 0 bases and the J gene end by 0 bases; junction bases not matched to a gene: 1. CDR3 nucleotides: TGTGCCAGCAGTTACTCGACAGGGTACCAAGAGACCCAGTACTTC. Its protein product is CASSYSTGYQETQYF.

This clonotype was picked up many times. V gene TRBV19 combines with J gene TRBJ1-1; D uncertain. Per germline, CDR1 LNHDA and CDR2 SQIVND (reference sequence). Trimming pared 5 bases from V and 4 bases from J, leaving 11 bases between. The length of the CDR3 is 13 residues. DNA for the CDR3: TGTGCCAGTAGTTGGGGAGGTCGCACTGAAGCTTTCTTT. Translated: CASSWGGRTEAFF.

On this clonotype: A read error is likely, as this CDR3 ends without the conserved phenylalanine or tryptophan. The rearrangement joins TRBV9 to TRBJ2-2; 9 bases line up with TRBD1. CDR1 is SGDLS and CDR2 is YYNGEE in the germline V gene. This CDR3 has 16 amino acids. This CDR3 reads CVSSVVGTGYTGELFS. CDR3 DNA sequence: TGTGTCAGCAGCGTAGTGGGGACAGGGTACACCGGGGAGCTGTTTTCT.

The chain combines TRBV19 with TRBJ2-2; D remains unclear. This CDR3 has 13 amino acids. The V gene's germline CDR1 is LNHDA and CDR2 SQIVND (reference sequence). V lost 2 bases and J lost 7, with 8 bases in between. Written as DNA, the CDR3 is TGTGCCAGTAGTATATGGGGTTTCGGGGAGCTGTTTTTT. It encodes CASSIWGFGELFF.

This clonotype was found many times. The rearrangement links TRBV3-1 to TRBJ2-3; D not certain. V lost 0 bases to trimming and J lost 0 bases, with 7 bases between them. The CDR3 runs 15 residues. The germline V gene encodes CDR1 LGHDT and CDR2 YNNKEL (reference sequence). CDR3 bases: TGTGCCAGCAGCCAAGAGGTCCGTAGCACAGATACGCAGTATTTT. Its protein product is CASSQEVRSTDTQYF.